Here is one T cell receptor beta chain with its context. This entry belongs to a study of cytomegalovirus exposure and HLA in healthy donors. Sequencing used immunoSEQ multiplex PCR; TCRdb keeps in-frame clones, though not all of them. The sample lists 150,000 or so clones, roughly 84% occurring once. This clonotype originated in a young man in good health and CMV-seropositive. The sequenced material came from PBMCs.

The CDR3 coding sequence is TGTGCCAGCTCACCCCGGGAGGGGGCCTATGGCTACACCTTC. Protein sequence: CASSPREGAYGYTF. The chain joins TRBV18 to TRBJ1-2, with 7 bases identical to TRBD1. The V gene's germline CDR1 is KGHSH and CDR2 LQKENI. Trimming cost V 3 bases and J 4 bases; bases outside gene matches: 5. The CDR3 totals 14 residues.